This T cell receptor beta chain stems from a study of control samples from healthy donors and cancer patients (TCRdb year 2020). The CDR3 goes from the cysteine to the phenylalanine over 15 residues. Solely the CDR3 DNA is kept, with 45 bases framed from the first base. Per the germline V gene, ENHRY is the CDR1 and SYGVKD is the CDR2. V is pared back by 6 bases and J by 0 bases, with 12 bases lying between the germline termini. This clone has only one observation. Its target antigen remains unknown. No qualities accompany the bases; no much larger clone lies one base away. Library generation was performed with the immunoSEQ multiplex PCR assay. Held by TCRdb, this immuneACCESS table contains in-frame sequences only and omits some clones. Under half of the omission traces to an unresolved V gene where checked; the cause of the rest is unknown. This sample lists roughly 81,000 clones; 70% to 85% were detected once. The leading ten clones occupy approximately 10% of the sample.

Input material: PBMCs. This clonotype was sampled from a man in his sixties with head and neck cancer. The V gene is TRBV10-3 and the J gene is TRBJ1-3; a tentative D call is TRBD1 (6 bases match). The CDR3 loop reads CAIRKGTNSGNTIYF. The sequenced DNA: TGTGCCATCAGAAAAGGGACAAACTCTGGAAACACCATATATTTT.